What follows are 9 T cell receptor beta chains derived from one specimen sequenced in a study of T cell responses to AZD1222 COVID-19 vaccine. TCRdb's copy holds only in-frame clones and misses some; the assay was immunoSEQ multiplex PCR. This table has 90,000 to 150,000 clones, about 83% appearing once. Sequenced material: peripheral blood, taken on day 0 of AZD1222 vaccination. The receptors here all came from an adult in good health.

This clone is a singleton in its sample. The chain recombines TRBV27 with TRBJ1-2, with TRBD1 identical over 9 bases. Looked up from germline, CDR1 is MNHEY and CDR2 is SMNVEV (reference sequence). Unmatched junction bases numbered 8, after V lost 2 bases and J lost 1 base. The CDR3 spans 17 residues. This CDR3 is CASSLTWDRAYNYGYTF. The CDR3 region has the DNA TGTGCCAGCAGTTTAACCTGGGACAGGGCCTATAACTATGGCTACACCTTC.

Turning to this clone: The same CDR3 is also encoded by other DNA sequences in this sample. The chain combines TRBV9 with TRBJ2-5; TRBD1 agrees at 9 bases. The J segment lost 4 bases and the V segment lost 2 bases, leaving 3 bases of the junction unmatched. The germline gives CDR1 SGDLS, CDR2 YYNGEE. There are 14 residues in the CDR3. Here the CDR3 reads CASSVGTGRETQYF. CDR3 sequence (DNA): TGTGCCAGCAGCGTCGGGACAGGGAGAGAGACCCAGTACTTC.

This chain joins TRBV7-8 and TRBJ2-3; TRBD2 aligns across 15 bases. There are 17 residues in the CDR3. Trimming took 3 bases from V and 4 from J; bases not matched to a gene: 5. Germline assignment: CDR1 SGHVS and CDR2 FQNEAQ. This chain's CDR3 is CASSLGLAGGGSDTQYF. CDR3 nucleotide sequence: TGTGCCAGCAGCTTGGGACTAGCGGGAGGTGGTTCAGATACGCAGTATTTT.

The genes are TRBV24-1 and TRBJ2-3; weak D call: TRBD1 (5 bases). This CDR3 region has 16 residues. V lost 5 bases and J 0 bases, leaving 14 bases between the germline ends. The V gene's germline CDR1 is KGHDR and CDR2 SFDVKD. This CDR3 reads CATSALGQASTDTQYF. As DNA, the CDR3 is TGTGCCACCAGTGCCCTGGGGCAGGCTAGCACAGATACGCAGTATTTT.

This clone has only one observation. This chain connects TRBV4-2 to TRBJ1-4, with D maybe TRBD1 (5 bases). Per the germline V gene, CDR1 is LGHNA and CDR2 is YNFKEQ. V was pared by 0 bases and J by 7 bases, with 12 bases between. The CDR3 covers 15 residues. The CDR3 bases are TGTGCCAGCAGCCAAGAAGCCAGGGTATCTGAAAAACTGTTTTTT. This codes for CASSQEARVSEKLFF.

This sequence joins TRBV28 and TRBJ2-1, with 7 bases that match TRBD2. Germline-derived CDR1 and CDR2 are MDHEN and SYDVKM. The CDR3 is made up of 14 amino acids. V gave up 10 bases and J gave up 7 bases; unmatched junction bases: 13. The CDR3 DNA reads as TGTGCCAACGGCCCCCGGACTAGATTAAATGAGCAGTTCTTC. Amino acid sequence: CANGPRTRLNEQFF. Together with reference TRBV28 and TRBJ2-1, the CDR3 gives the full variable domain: DVKVTQSSRYLVKRTGEKVFLECVQDMDHENMFWYRQDPGLGLRLIYFSYDVKMKEKGDIPEGYSVSREKKERFSLILESASTNQTSMYLCANGPRTRLNEQFFGPGTRLTVL.

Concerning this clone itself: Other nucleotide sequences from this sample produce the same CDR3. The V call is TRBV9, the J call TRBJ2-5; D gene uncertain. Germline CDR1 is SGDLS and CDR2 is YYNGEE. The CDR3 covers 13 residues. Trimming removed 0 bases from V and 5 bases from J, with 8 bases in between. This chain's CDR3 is CASSVVPGETQYF. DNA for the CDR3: TGTGCCAGCAGCGTAGTTCCCGGTGAGACCCAGTACTTC. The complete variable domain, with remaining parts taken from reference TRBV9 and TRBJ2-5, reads DSGVTQTPKHLITATGQRVTLRCSPRSGDLSVYWYQQSLDQGLQFLIQYYNGEERAKGNILERFSAQQFPDLHSELNLSSLELGDSALYFCASSVVPGETQYFGPGTRLLVL.

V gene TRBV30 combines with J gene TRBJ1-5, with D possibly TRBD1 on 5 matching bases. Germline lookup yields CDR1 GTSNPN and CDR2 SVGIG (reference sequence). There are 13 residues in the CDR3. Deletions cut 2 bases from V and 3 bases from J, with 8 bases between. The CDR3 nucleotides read TGTGCCTGGAGTCCGGGGGACAATCAGCCCCAGCATTTT. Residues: CAWSPGDNQPQHF. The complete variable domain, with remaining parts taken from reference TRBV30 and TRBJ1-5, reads SQTIHQWPATLVQPVGSPLSLECTVEGTSNPNLYWYRQAAGRGLQLLFYSVGIGQISSEVPQNLSASRPQDRQFILSSKKLLLSDSGFYLCAWSPGDNQPQHFGDGTRLSIL.

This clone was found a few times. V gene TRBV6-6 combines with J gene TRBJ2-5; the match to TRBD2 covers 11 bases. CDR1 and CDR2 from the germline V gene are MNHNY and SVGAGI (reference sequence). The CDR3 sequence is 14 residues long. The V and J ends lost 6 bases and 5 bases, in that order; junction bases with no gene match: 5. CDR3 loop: CASRPTSGSETQYF. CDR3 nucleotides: TGTGCCAGCAGGCCAACTAGCGGGAGCGAGACCCAGTACTTC.